Sequencing of this TCR beta chain was carried out in a study of a mutant IDH1 vaccine in newly diagnosed glioma. Study information: Most patients had radiochemotherapy with temozolomide before enrollment; others had one alone.

Noted time point: week 35, safety follow-up. Every single dose of the vaccine, 300 ug of mutant IDH1 20-mer peptide, came with topical imiquimod. The patients received vaccinations eight times, in weeks 1, 3, 5, 7, 11, 15, 19 and 23. With 4 bases clipped from V and 2 bases from J, the junction kept 5 bases outside the gene matches. Germline V gene data show CDR1 as MGHRA and CDR2 as YSYEKL. The CDR3 consists of 15 residues. Notes on the study in general: Pseudoprogression appears to have had no connection to changes in top peripheral T cell clonotypes.

With respect to this clone: Its antigen remains unknown.

Clones were read by immunoSEQ multiplex PCR, and TCRdb kept only the in-frame ones, dropping some. Of about 27,000 clones listed, around 78% were seen once; the top ten hold about a third. This TCR was sampled from a man aged 30-40 years with glioma. The V call is TRBV4-1, the J call TRBJ2-7; TRBD2 matches 10 bases. Sequencing used PBMCs, obtained from a glioma patient whose treatment included an IDH1 peptide vaccine. The CDR3 DNA follows: TGCGCCAGCAGCCCCCTACTAGCGGGGACCTACGAGCAGTACTTC. Translated, it gives CASSPLLAGTYEQYF.